This T cell receptor beta chain was observed in a study of blood T cell repertoires in COVID-19. Study background: Whether acute or convalescent, the COVID-19 samples came from the United States, Italy and Spain.

The table came from immunoSEQ multiplex PCR; TCRdb's copy has only in-frame clones and leaves some out. The sample lists a few hundred thousand clones, 70% to 90% occurring once. Trimming left V 0 bases short and J 3 bases short, with 12 bases between. Germline CDR1 and CDR2: MGHRA and YSYEKL. This CDR3 has 15 residues. This chain links TRBV4-1 with TRBJ2-7; weak D call: TRBD2 (5 bases). The specimen sequenced was PBMCs or T cells enriched from blood (not recorded which). This clonotype originated in a man under 40 who had recovered from COVID-19. This chain's CDR3 is CASSQDISVIYEQYF. In DNA form, the CDR3 reads TGCGCCAGCAGCCAAGACATTAGCGTTATCTACGAGCAGTACTTC.